The clone carrying this TCR beta chain was observed once. This sample was taken from a study of CD4 T cells in relation to SARS-CoV-2 and coronaviruses. This CDR3 spans 13 amino acids. Between the trimmed V and J ends, which lost 5 bases and 4 bases, there was a span of 10 bases. Per germline, CDR1 LNHDA and CDR2 SQIVND (reference sequence). CD4+ T cells from unexposed donors were obtained before the COVID-19 pandemic (2011-2018). TCRdb's table, derived via immunoSEQ multiplex PCR, lists solely in-frame clones and lacks some. This table holds some 65,000 clones, about 89% found once. The sample taken for sequencing was memory CD4+ T cells from PBMCs. V is TRBV19 and J is TRBJ2-3; D is unclear. The TCR sequence derives from a human donor in good health. CDR3 sequence: CASSLQLADTQYF. The DNA of the CDR3 is TGTGCCAGTAGTCTCCAGTTAGCAGATACGCAGTATTTT. Drawing the rest from reference TRBV19 and TRBJ2-3, the complete variable domain is DGGITQSPKYLFRKEGQNVTLSCEQNLNHDAMYWYRQDPGQGLRLIYYSQIVNDFQKGDIAEGYSVSREKKESFPLTVTSAQKNPTAFYLCASSLQLADTQYFGPGTRLTVL.